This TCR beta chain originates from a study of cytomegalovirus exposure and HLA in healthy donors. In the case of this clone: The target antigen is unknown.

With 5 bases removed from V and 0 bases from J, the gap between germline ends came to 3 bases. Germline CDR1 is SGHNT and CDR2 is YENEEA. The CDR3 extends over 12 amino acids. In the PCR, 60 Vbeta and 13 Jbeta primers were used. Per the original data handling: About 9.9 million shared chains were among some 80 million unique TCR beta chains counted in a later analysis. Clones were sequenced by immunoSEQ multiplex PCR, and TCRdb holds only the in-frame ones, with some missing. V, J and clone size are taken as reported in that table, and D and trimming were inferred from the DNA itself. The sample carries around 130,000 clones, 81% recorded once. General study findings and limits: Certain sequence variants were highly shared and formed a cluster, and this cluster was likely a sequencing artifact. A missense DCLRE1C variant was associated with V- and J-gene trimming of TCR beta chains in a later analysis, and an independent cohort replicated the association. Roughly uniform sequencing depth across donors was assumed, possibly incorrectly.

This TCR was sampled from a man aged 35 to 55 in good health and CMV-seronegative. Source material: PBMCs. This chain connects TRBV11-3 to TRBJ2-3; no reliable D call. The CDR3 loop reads CASSPSTDTQYF. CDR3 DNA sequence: TGTGCCAGCAGCCCGAGCACAGATACGCAGTATTTT.